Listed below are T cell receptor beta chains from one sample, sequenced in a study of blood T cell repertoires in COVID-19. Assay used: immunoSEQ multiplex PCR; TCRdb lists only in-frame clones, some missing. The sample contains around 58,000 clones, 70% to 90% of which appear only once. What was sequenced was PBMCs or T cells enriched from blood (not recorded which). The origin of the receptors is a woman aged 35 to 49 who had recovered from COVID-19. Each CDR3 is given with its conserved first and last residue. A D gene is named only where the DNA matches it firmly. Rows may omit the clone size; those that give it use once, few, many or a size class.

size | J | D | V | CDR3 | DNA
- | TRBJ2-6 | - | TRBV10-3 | CAIQQGVSSGANVLTF | TGTGCCATTCAACAGGGAGTTTCCTCTGGGGCCAACGTCCTGACTTTC
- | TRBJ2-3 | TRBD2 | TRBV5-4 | CASLFSGGGSDTQYF | TGTGCCAGCTTATTTTCCGGGGGGGGTTCAGATACGCAGTATTTT
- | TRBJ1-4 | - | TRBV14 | CASSQERTLSTAEKLFF | TGTGCCAGCAGCCAAGAGCGGACACTTTCCACCGCCGAAAAACTGTTTTTT
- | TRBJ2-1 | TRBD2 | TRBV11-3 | CASSLAGTSGGNEQFF | TGTGCCAGCAGCTTAGCTGGGACTAGCGGGGGAAATGAGCAGTTCTTC
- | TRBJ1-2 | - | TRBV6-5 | CASSTSAGNYGYTF | -
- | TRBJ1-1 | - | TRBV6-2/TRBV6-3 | CASSYTSQNTEAFF | TGTGCCAGCAGTTACACATCCCAGAACACTGAAGCTTTCTTT
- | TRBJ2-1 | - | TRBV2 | CASSDAGAGSYNEQFF | TGTGCCAGCAGTGACGCGGGTGCCGGCTCCTACAATGAGCAGTTCTTC
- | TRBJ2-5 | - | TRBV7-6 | CASSSGAPWETQYF | TGTGCCAGCAGCTCAGGGGCCCCGTGGGAGACCCAGTACTTC
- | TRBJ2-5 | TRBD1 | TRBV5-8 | CASSLRTGWETQYF | TGTGCCAGCAGCTTGCGGACAGGGTGGGAGACCCAGTACTTC
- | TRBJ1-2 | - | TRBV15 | CATSRERGSRGYTF | TGTGCCACCAGCAGAGAGCGGGGGTCGCGAGGCTACACCTTC
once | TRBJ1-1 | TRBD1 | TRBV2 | CASSERTGVFTEAFF | TGTGCCAGCAGTGAAAGGACAGGGGTTTTCACTGAAGCTTTCTTT
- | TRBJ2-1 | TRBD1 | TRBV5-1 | CASSSPGQGGDLGQFF | TGCGCCAGCAGTTCCCCGGGACAGGGGGGAGACTTGGGGCAGTTCTTC
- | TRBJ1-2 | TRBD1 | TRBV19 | CASSPGQGGTDGYTF | TGTGCCAGTAGTCCGGGACAGGGTGGAACCGATGGCTACACCTTC
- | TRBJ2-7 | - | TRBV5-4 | CASSLRGALSYEQYF | TGTGCCAGCAGCTTGCGGGGGGCCCTCTCCTACGAGCAGTACTTC
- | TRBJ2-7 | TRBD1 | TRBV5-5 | CASTGTGGLYRTYEQYF | TGTGCCAGCACTGGGACAGGGGGCCTGTATAGAACCTACGAGCAGTACTTC
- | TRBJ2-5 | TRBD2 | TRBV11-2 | CASSLTGTSGKTQYF | TGTGCCAGCAGCTTAACCGGGACTAGCGGGAAGACCCAGTACTTC
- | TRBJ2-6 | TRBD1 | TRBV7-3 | CASSGRDREAGANVLTF | TGTGCCAGCAGCGGGCGGGACAGGGAGGCTGGGGCCAACGTCCTGACTTTC
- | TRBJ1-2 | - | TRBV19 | CASKPDRNYGYTF | TGTGCCAGTAAACCTGACAGGAACTATGGCTACACCTTC
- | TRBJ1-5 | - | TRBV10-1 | CASSEPRDYNQPQHF | TGCGCCAGCAGTGAGCCCAGGGATTATAATCAGCCCCAGCATTTT
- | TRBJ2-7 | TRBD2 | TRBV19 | CASSIGPTSGGSYEQYF | TGTGCCAGTAGTATAGGTCCGACTAGCGGGGGCTCCTACGAGCAGTACTTC
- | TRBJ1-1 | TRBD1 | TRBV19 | CASSGTVNTEAFF | TGTGCCAGCTCAGGGACAGTGAACACTGAAGCTTTCTTT
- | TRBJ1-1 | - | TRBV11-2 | CASSLGGSGSTEAFF | TGTGCCAGCAGCTTAGGGGGATCCGGGAGCACTGAAGCTTTCTTT
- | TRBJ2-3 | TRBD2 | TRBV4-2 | CASSQEASGGADTQYF | TGTGCCAGCAGCCAAGAGGCTAGCGGGGGGGCAGATACGCAGTATTTT
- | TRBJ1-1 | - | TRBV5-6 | CASSWGQVNTEAFF | TGTGCCAGCAGCTGGGGACAAGTGAACACTGAAGCTTTCTTT
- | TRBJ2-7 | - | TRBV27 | CASSLTASDYEQYF | TGTGCCAGCAGTTTAACGGCTAGCGATTACGAGCAGTACTTC
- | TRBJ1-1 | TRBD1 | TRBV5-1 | CASGPPGQLNTEAFF | TGCGCCAGCGGGCCCCCGGGACAGCTGAACACTGAAGCTTTCTTT
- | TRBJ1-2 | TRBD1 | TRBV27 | CASTRGANYGYTF | TGTGCCAGCACCAGGGGGGCGAACTATGGCTACACCTTC
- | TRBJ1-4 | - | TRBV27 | CASSPTPPERKLFF | TGTGCCAGCAGTCCCACACCCCCCGAGCGAAAACTGTTTTTT
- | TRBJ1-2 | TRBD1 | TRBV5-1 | CASSLASGTGVTYGYTF | TGCGCCAGCAGCTTGGCCTCCGGGACAGGGGTTACCTATGGCTACACCTTC
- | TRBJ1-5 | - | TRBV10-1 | CASSESGSNQPQHF | TGCGCCAGCAGTGAGTCTGGCAGCAATCAGCCCCAGCATTTT
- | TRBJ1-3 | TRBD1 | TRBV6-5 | CASSYTTQGARNTIYF | TGTGCCAGCAGTTACACGACACAGGGGGCCAGAAACACCATATATTTT
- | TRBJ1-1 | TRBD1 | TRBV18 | CASSSTGGNTEAFF | TGTGCCAGCTCATCGACAGGGGGAAACACTGAAGCTTTCTTT
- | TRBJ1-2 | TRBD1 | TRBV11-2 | CASSLTGGDYGYTF | TGTGCCAGCAGCTTAACAGGGGGGGACTATGGCTACACCTTC
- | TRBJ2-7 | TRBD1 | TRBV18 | CASSLGTGVYEQYF | TGTGCCAGCTCACTAGGGACAGGGGTATACGAGCAGTACTTC
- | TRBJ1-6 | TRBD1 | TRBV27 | CASSLYPPSTGGSSPLHF | TGTGCCAGCAGTTTATATCCCCCTTCGACAGGGGGTAGTTCACCCCTCCACTTT
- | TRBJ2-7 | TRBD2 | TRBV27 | CASSLSAHSGAGYEQYF | TGTGCCAGCAGTTTATCGGCCCACAGCGGGGCTGGCTACGAGCAGTACTTC
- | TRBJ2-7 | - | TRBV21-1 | CASSRVTSGGPREQYF | TGTGCCAGCAGCAGGGTAACTAGCGGGGGGCCTCGCGAGCAGTACTTC
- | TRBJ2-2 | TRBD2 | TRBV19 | CASSRGLAGGITGELFF | TGTGCCAGTAGTAGGGGACTAGCGGGGGGGATCACCGGGGAGCTGTTTTTT
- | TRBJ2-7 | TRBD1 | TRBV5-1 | CASSRDRVSSYEQYF | TGCGCCAGCAGCAGGGACAGGGTGAGCTCCTACGAGCAGTACTTC
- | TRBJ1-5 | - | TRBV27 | CASSPDRAGIGSNQPQHF | TGTGCCAGCAGTCCAGATCGGGCAGGGATAGGAAGCAATCAGCCCCAGCATTTT
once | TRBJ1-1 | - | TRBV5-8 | CASSLLGGDTEAFF | TGTGCCAGCAGCTTGCTAGGGGGAGACACTGAAGCTTTCTTT
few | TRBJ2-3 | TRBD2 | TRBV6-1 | CASSEASGGGDTQYF | TGTGCCAGCAGTGAAGCTAGCGGGGGAGGCGATACGCAGTATTTT
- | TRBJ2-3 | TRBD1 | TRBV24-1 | CATSEAGQGADTQYF | TGTGCCACCAGTGAGGCGGGACAGGGTGCAGATACGCAGTATTTT
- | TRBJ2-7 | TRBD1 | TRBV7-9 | CASSPGTGAYEQYF | TGTGCCAGCAGCCCCGGGACAGGGGCCTACGAGCAGTACTTC
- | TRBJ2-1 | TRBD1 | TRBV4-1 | CASSGTGGDSNEQFF | TGCGCCAGCTCCGGAACAGGGGGCGACAGCAATGAGCAGTTCTTC
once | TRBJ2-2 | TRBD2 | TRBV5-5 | CASSLLGLALTGELFF | TGTGCCAGCAGCTTGCTGGGACTAGCGCTCACCGGGGAGCTGTTTTTT
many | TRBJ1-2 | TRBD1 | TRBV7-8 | CASSDRDPNYGYTF | TGTGCCAGCAGCGACAGGGATCCTAACTATGGCTACACCTTC
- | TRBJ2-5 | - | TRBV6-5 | CASTESGRETQYF | TGTGCCAGCACGGAGTCGGGGAGAGAGACCCAGTACTTC
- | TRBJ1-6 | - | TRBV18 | CASSQEVAAGASSPLHF | TGTGCCAGCTCACAGGAAGTAGCTGCAGGGGCGAGTTCACCCCTCCACTTT
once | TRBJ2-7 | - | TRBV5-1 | CASSLNDGTIYF | TGCGCCAGCAGCTTAAACGACGGAACTATCTACTTC
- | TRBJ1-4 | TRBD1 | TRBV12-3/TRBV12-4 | CASSLALGTGVF | TGTGCCAGCAGTTTAGCCCTTGGGACAGGTGTTTTT